Included here is one T cell receptor (beta chain) sequence, with context. This clone's antigen is unknown. Base qualities were left out, and no much larger clone turns up one base away. From its cysteine to its phenylalanine, the CDR3 spans 13 amino acids. Of the read, only the CDR3 DNA is kept; its 39 bases are in frame from base 1. According to the germline V gene, CDR1 reads SGHTA and CDR2 reads FQGTGA. V was cut back by 5 bases and J by 6 bases, leaving a gap of 10 bases between them. This sample stems from a study of cytomegalovirus exposure and HLA in healthy donors (dated by TCRdb to 2017 to 2019). Some background on the complete study: According to an earlier analysis of a few hundred of the donors, some 180 million T cells yielded over 100 million unique TCR beta sequences and 276 Gb of sequence data. Approximately 310 gigabases of sequencing data and approximately 85 million unique TCR sequences were included in an early release covering 550 to 800 HLA-typed donors. Of the roughly 390 genotyped donors, approximately 80% fell in the genetic ancestry cluster associated with self-reported Caucasian donors. The aim of the study was to test whether cataloging public T cell receptors could identify signatures of past pathogen exposure. Using immunosequencing, the study profiled T cell repertoires from roughly 650 subjects and related those repertoires to cytomegalovirus serostatus. In addition to the first cohort of several hundred subjects, a separate validation cohort of 120 different subjects was used. The study combined high-throughput TCR immunosequencing, statistical association of individual TCRs with disease status, and machine learning to predict cytomegalovirus infection status. A later analysis re-examined previously published TCR beta repertoires from over 500 donors and added high-resolution HLA genotyping to investigate patterns of TCR occurrence. The later analysis used no new phenotypic data to find candidate immune exposures, relying instead on TCR beta sequences and their occurrence across donors. In an earlier analysis of a few hundred of the donors, high-throughput TCR beta sequencing was used to judge whether each TCR beta V gene segment behaved as functional or pseudogenic. Donor age, sex, ethnicity and CMV serostatus were compiled alongside the repertoire data. A later genetic analysis took genome-wide SNP genotypes for about 65% of the 666 donors and used that subset as a discovery cohort. Every repertoire in the discovery cohort had been generated on one and the same sequencing platform. Both class I and class II loci were covered by HLA typing, at four-digit resolution. Typing coverage differed by locus: A, B, C, DRB1 and DQB1 were typed in about 620-630 donors, DQA1 in 522, DPA1 in around 580, and DPB1 in 400 to 480. Because of strong linkage in the cohort, roughly five DR-DQ haplotypes were treated as single units for association and clustering. Among roughly 400 genotyped donors of the cohort, an average of around 240,000 unique TCR beta nucleotide sequences was sequenced per donor, of which about 20% were non-productive.

Broader findings and caveats from the paper: The earlier analysis of approximately 540 of the donors excluded over 15 rarely observed V segments, including chromosome 9 orphons, because counts were too low. Only TCR beta chains were sequenced in this cohort, and the absence of alpha or paired-chain data limited detectable features. According to a later genetic analysis, donors in an Asian-associated ancestry cluster had fewer N-insertions in productive TCRs than the approximately 630-donor mean. The presence/absence analyses assumed that sequencing depth was roughly uniform across donors, and that assumption may not be true. The authors suggested that the approach could potentially be extended to other disease states and immunological phenotypes. In vitro tests confirmed that a few of the cytomegalovirus-associated TCR beta chains recognize cytomegalovirus antigens. A total of about 180 TCR beta chains were listed by the study as associated with cytomegalovirus. In both the original and validation cohorts, the classifier was reported to diagnose cytomegalovirus status with high specificity and sensitivity. Several of the top co-occurrence clusters appeared to be linked to parvovirus B19, influenza, CMV and Epstein-Barr virus, according to a later analysis. Linkage disequilibrium might explain the correlated functional status among segregating V segments, but an unknown experimental factor could not be ruled out. Compared with equally common non-associated chains, HLA-associated TCR beta chains in a later analysis were more clonally expanded and had lower generation probabilities. In a later analysis, most CMV-associated TCR beta chains were found to appear HLA-restricted, with HLA associations seemingly driven largely by CMV exposure. Because HLA typing was unavailable for some donors at each locus, only the typed subset was used in association tests. In a later analysis, the rate of TCR association differed among HLA loci, with DRB1 alleles having the most associated TCRs and HLA-C alleles having the fewest. Across donors, most TCR sequences were observed very rarely, whereas some public TCRs were present in many individuals. The only immune exposure information available for the cohort was CMV serostatus. When HLA alleles, especially DR and DQ, strongly co-occurred, attributing TCR associations to individual alleles was difficult. A later analysis associated some 17,000 TCR beta sequences with specific HLA alleles at a false discovery rate of 0.05. A further reported finding was that TCR beta sequences accurately predicted the HLA-A and HLA-B alleles for most subjects in the first cohort. Some IMGT-functional V segments, including TRBV6-2 and TRBV6-3, could not be told apart with the 87-base-pair reads, so those segments were excluded. A cluster of highly shared sequence variants was judged likely to be a technical artifact of the sequencing pipeline. Broadly in line with IMGT annotations, most TCR beta V segments showed up in productive rearrangements about 87% or about 30% of the time in an earlier analysis of about 500 of the donors. V-gene and J-gene trimming of TCR beta chains was associated with a missense DCLRE1C variant in a later genetic analysis, and the association was replicated in an independent cohort.

The cohort comprised 710 or so healthy bone marrow donors. All cohort members were sampled while nominally healthy, although unrecorded immune exposures were likely present. The donor was CMV seronegative and was included in the group of around 320 seronegative cohort members. Every donor gave a peripheral blood sample, and the peripheral blood mononuclear cells from that sample were used for TCR beta sequencing. The Qiagen DNeasy Blood Extraction Kit was used to extract genomic DNA from the blood cell samples. The library came from the immunoSEQ multiplex PCR assay. A mixture of 60 forward primers for TCR Vbeta segments and 13 reverse primers for TCR Jbeta segments was used in the multiplex PCR. A multiplex PCR assay on genomic DNA amplified the CDR3 region of rearranged TCR beta genes. Amplified TCR beta libraries were sequenced as 87-base-pair reads on the Illumina HiSeq System. The authors' pipeline ran thus. A later analysis counted approximately 84 million unique TCR beta chains across the 650 to 700 repertoires, and around 9.9 million of these chains were shared by at least two donors. Raw reads were error-corrected and collapsed into unique sequences by a nearest-neighbor algorithm in which closely related sequences were merged to remove PCR and sequencing errors. CDR3 sequences were aligned to IMGT reference sequences to assign V, D and J gene segments. Each retained sequence needed at least a six-nucleotide match to both a V gene segment and a J gene segment. Rearrangements were called productive when the CDR3 lacked stop codons and stayed in frame with V and J; all others were non-productive. Following IMGT convention, CDR3 was defined as the stretch from the second conserved V-encoded cysteine to the conserved J-encoded phenylalanine. The earlier analysis of a few hundred of the donors excluded any sequence lacking an unambiguous match to a single V gene segment. In an earlier analysis of approximately 610 of the donors, V segments were called functional above 56.7% productive rearrangements and were called segregating when the between-donor standard deviation exceeded 5%. A statistical classification framework was developed to diagnose cytomegalovirus status using the catalog of TCR beta chain sequences. A later analysis assigned V and J genes by comparing TCR nucleotide sequences with IMGT/GENE-DB human TR gene sequences. Using the TCRdist pipeline, a later analysis assigned CDR3 sequences along with most-parsimonious VDJ recombination scenarios. In a later analysis, every TCR beta chain was defined by the combination of its CDR3 amino acid sequence and its V-gene family, and reads without a unique V-gene family were dropped. A later analysis removed several hundred highly shared, low-generation-probability nucleotide sequences to deal with suspected cross-contamination and a sequencing artifact. For each public chain, a later analysis derived a clonal expansion index from normalized ranks of inferred template counts within each repertoire. In a later analysis, generation probabilities were computed with a VDJ recombination model fitted to out-of-frame rearrangements, and the resulting probabilities were checked against IGoR. Hypergeometric tests were used in a later analysis to score TCR-TCR, TCR-HLA and TCR-CMV co-occurrence, with a repertoire-size bias correction applied to the TCR pairs. To estimate false discovery rates, a later analysis permuted the HLA or CMV assignments 20 times. In a later analysis, co-occurring TCRs were grouped using DBSCAN, and TCRdist sequence similarity was added for clustering within HLA-allele-positive subsets. Co-occurrence clustering excluded repertoires with fewer than 30,000 or more than 120,000 public chains, plus five with anomalous nucleotide sharing. Held by TCRdb, this immuneACCESS table contains in-frame sequences only and omits some clones. Under half of the omission traces to an unresolved V gene where checked; the cause of the rest is unknown. From that table come the V and J calls and clone size; the DNA was used to work out D and trimming. In this sample the table shows roughly 160,000 clones, roughly 71% of which occur a single time. The ten largest clones capture approximately 1.5% of the sample.

Input material: PBMCs. This chain is built from TRBV7-3 and TRBJ2-2; possibly the D gene is TRBD1, per 5 matching bases. The sequence derives from a girl aged 5-17 years in good health and CMV-seronegative. The nucleotides read TGTGCCAGCAGCATCGTAGGGGCCGGGGAGCTGTTTTTT. The translation is CASSIVGAGELFF.